This T cell receptor (beta chain) came from a study of blood T cells in healthy people across ages. Germline CDR1 is MGHDK and CDR2 is SYGVNS. The CDR3 covers 13 residues. Per-sample yields of isolated PBMCs were at least 6 million. For the second PCR, which ran for about 6 to 11 cycles, a sample-barcoded 5' primer and a J-beta primer mix were used. Each CDR3 protein is one row after TCRdb ran MiXCR on the 5' RACE reads. Altogether approximately 1,100,000 distinct CDR3 sequences are present, under 55% being singletons, with the ten largest covering about 19%. Sequencing was performed on blood. This sequence joins TRBV25-1 and TRBJ2-4; D is unclear. The closer fit of TRBJ2-7 to the DNA end suggests the J call may be wrong. The sequence was obtained from a woman in her fifties or sixties in good health. The CDR3 sequence is CASSEFRYGEQYF. In DNA, the CDR3 is TGTGCCAGCAGTGAATTCCGCTATGGCGAGCAGTACTTC.